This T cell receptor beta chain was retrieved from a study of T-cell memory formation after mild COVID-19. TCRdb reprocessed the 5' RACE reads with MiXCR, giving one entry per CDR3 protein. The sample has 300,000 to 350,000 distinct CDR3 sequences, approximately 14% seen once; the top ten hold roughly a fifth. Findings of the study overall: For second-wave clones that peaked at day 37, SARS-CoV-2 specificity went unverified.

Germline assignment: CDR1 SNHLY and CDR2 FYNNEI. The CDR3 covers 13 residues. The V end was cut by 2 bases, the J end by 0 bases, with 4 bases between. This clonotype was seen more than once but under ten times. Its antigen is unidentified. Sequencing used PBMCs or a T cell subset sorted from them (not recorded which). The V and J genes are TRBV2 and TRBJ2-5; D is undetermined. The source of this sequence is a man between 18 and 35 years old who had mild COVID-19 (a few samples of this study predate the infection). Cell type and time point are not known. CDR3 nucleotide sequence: TGTGCCAGCAGTGAAACGAACCAAGAGACCCAGTACTTC. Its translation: CASSETNQETQYF.